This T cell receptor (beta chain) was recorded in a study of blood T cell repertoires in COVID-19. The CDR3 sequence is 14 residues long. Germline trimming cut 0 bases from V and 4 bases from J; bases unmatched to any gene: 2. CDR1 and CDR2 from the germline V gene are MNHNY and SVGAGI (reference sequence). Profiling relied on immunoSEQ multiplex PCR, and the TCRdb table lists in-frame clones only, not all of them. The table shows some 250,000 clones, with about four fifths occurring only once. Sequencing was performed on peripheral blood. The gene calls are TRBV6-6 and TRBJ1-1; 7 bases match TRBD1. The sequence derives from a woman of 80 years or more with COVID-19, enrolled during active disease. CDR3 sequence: CASSYSQGTTEAFF. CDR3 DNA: TGTGCCAGCAGTTACTCACAGGGGACCACTGAAGCTTTCTTT.